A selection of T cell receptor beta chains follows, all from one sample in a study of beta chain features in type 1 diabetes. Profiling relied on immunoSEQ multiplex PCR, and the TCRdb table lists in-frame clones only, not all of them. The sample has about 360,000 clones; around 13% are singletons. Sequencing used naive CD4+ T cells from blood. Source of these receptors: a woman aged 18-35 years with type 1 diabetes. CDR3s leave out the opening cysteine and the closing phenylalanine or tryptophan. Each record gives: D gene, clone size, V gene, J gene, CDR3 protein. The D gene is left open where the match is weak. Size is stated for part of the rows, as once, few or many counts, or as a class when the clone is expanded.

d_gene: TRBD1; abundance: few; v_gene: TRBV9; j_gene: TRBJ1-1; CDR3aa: ASSVTGGTEAF
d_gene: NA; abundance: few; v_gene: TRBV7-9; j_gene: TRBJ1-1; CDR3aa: ASSFHGGSEAF
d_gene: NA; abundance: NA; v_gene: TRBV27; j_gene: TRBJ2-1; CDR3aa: ASKLAAYNEQF
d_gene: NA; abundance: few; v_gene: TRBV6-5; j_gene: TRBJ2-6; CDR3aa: ASSYSEGSGANVLT
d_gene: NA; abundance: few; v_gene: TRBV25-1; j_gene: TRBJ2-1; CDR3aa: ASSGLSGTRKSEQF
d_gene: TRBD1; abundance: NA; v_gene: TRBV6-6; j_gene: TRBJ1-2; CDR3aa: AAGDRAYGYT
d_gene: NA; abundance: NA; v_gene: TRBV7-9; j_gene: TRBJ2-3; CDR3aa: ASSSLPMADTQY
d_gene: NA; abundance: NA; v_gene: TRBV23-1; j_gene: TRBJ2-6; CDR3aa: ASDRVRSGANVLT
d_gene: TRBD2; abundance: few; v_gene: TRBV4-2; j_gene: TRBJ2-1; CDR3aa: ASSYPPGLAGGEQF
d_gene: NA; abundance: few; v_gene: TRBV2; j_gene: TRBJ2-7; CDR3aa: ASSGTVLVSYEQY
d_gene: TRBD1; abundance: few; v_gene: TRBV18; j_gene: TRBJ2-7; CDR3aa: ASSPTGSRDEQY
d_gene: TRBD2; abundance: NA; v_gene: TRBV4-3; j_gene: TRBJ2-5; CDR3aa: ASSQNPTSGSSQETQY
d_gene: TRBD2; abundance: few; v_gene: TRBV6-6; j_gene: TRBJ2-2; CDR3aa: ASRSGRANGELF
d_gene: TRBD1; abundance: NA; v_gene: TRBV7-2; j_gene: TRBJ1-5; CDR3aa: ASSLVGQGNQPQH
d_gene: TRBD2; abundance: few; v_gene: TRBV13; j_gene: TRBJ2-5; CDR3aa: ASTASRTSGYQETQY
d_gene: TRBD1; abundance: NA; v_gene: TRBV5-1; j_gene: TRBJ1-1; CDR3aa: ASSSGDRRNTEAF